This T cell receptor beta chain was sequenced during a study of neurological immune-mediated disorders. The V gene end was trimmed by 10 bases and the J gene end by 4 bases; junction bases not matched to a gene: 10. CDR1 MNHEY and CDR2 SMNVEV come from the germline V gene (reference sequence). The CDR3 runs to 15 residues. Time point reported: longitudinal time-point 1 (baseline). Each TCR transcript was tagged with a 10-nucleotide random UMI during 5'RACE. One entry per CDR3 protein, called by TCRdb with MiXCR from the 5' RACE reads. The sample includes over 70,000 distinct CDR3 sequences, 10% to 13% of them seen just once. At least ten counts were recorded for this clonotype.

The chain couples TRBV27 to TRBJ2-2; 9 bases match TRBD1. The sample comprised PBMCs. The TCR sequence derives from a man aged 30 to 45 in good health. The CDR3 sequence: CATHEQGASTGELFF. The CDR3 coding sequence is TGTGCCACGCATGAACAGGGGGCGAGCACCGGGGAGCTGTTTTTT.